The next 4 T cell receptor beta chains were all read from a single sample in a study of Ad26.COV2.S vaccination and SARS-CoV-2 variants. The protocol was immunoSEQ multiplex PCR, while the TCRdb copy is restricted to in-frame clones and leaves out a portion. The repertoire holds about 94,000 clones, with around 82% as singletons. Specimen: peripheral blood, collected after recovery from COVID-19. The receptors derive from a human donor who had recovered from COVID-19.

The chain recombines TRBV9 with TRBJ2-3; no definite D call. V was clipped by 0 bases and J by 9 bases, with 20 bases between them. Germline-derived CDR1 and CDR2 are SGDLS and YYNGEE. The CDR3 contains 16 residues. CDR3 sequence reads: CASSVATGPAPQTQYF. In DNA form, the CDR3 reads TGTGCCAGCAGCGTAGCTACGGGCCCAGCCCCCCAGACGCAGTATTTT.

V is TRBV10-3 and J is TRBJ2-1; no clear D. CDR3 length: 15 amino acids. The germline V gene has CDR1 ENHRY and CDR2 SYGVKD. Trimming left V 4 bases short and J 0 bases short, with 10 bases between. The CDR3 here is CAISAEVNSYNEQFF. CDR3 coding DNA: TGTGCCATCAGTGCTGAGGTTAACTCCTACAATGAGCAGTTCTTC.

The chain has TRBV7-9 and TRBJ1-2, with D unresolved. This CDR3 has 13 residues. Trimming removed 2 bases at V and 8 bases at J, with 12 bases between. CDR1 SEHNR and CDR2 FQNEAQ come from the germline V gene (reference sequence). CDR3: CASSLNPAGGYTF. As DNA, the CDR3 is TGTGCCAGCAGCTTAAACCCGGCGGGCGGCTACACCTTC.

V is TRBV7-9 and J is TRBJ2-3, with 8 bases aligning to TRBD2. With 3 bases clipped from V and 6 bases from J, the junction kept 8 bases outside the gene matches. Germline lookup yields CDR1 SEHNR and CDR2 FQNEAQ (reference sequence). CDR3 length: 15 residues. DNA for the CDR3: TGTGCCAGCAGCTTTAGTAAGCGGGAGCGGGATACGCAGTATTTT. Translating it yields CASSFSKRERDTQYF.